The sequence of this T cell receptor beta chain was determined in a study of cytotoxic CD8 clonotypes in ibrutinib-treated CLL. Study-level background: By median roughly 68 months, roughly twelve had progressed and around 15 stayed remitted; responses had been 2 complete and 24 partial. Study-level points and caveats: With treatment, public clonotypes, which were uncommon, either contracted or remained stable.

Profiling relied on immunoSEQ multiplex PCR, and the TCRdb table lists in-frame clones only, not all of them. The table lists some 150,000 clones, 70% to 85% of them singletons, with 28% in the top ten. As to this clone: As yet, its antigen is unknown.

CDR1 and CDR2 from the germline V gene are MNHEY and SVGAGI. V was clipped by 8 bases and J by 3 bases; unmatched bases: 4. This CDR3 has 13 residues. The input for sequencing was PBMCs, taken after 12 months of ibrutinib treatment. The chain joins TRBV6-5 to TRBJ2-7, with 10 bases identical to TRBD1. This TCR derives from a human donor with chronic lymphocytic leukemia. This CDR3 is CASSGTGVYEQYF. CDR3 DNA sequence: TGTGCCAGCTCCGGGACAGGGGTCTACGAGCAGTACTTC.